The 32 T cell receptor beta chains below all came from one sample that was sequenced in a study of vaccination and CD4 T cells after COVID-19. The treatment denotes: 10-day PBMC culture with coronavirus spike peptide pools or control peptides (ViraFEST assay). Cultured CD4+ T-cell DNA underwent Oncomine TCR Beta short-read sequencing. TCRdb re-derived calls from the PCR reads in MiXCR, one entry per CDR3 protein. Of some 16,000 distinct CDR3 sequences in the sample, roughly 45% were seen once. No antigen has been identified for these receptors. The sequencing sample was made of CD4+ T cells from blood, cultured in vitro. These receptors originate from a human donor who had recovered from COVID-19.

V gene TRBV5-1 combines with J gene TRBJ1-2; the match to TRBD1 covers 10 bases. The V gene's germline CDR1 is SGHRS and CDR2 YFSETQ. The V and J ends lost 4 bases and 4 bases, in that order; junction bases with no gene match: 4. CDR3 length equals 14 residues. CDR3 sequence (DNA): TGCGCCAGCAGCACGACAGGGGGCAGCTATGGCTACACCTTC. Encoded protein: CASSTTGGSYGYTF.

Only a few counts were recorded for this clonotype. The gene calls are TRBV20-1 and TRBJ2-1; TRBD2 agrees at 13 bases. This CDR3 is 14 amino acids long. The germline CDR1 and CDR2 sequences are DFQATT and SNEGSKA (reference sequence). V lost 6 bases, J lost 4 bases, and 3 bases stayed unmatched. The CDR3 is CSATLAGGYNEQFF. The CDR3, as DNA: TGCAGTGCCACACTAGCGGGAGGGTACAATGAGCAGTTCTTC.

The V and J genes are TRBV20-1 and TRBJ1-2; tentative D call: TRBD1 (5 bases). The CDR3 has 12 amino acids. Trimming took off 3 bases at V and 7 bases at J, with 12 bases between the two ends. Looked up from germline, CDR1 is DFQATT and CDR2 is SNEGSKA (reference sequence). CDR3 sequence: CSASRQGVGYTF. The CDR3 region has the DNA TGCAGTGCTAGTCGGCAGGGCGTTGGCTACACCTTC.

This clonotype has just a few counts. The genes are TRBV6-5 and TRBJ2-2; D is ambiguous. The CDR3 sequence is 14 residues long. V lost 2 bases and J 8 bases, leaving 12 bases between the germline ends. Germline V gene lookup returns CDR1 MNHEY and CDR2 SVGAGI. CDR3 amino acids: CASSYTGSRGELFF. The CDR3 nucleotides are TGTGCCAGCAGTTACACCGGGTCCAGGGGGGAGCTGTTTTTT.

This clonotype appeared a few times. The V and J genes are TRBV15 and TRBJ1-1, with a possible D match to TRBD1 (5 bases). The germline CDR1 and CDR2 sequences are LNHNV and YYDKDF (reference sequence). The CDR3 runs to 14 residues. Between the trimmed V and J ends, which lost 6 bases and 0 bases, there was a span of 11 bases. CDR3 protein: CATRRGRMNTEAFF. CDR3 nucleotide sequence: TGTGCCACCAGAAGGGGACGGATGAACACTGAAGCTTTCTTT.

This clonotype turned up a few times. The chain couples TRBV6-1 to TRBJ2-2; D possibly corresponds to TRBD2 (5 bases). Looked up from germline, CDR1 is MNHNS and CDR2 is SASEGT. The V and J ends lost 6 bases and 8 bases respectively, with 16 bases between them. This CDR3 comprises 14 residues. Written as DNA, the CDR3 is TGTGCCAGCAGCACCCGTAGCGAAGGGGGGGAGCTGTTTTTT. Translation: CASSTRSEGGELFF.

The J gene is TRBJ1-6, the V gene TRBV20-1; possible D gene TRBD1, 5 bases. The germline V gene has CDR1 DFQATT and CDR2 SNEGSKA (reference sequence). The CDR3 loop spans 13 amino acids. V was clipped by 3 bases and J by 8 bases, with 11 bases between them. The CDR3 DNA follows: TGCAGTGCTAGCGATTCGGGGGATTCACCCCTCCACTTT. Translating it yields CSASDSGDSPLHF.

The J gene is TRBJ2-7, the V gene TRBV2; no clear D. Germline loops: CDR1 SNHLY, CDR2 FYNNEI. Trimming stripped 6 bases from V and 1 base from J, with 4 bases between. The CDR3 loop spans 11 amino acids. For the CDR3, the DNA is TGTGCCAGCAGGCGATCCTACGAGCAGTACTTC. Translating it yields CASRRSYEQYF. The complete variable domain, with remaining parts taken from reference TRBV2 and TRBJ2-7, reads EPEVTQTPSHQVTQMGQEVILRCVPISNHLYFYWYRQILGQKVEFLVSFYNNEISEKSEIFDDQFSVERPDGSNFTLKIRSTKLEDSAMYFCASRRSYEQYFGPGTRLTVT.

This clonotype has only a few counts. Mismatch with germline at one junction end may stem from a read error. CDR3 bases: TGCAGTGCCAGAGTGGGGGGCGACTCACCCCTCCACTTT. It codes for CSARVGGDSPLHF. J is TRBJ1-6 and V is TRBV20-1; TRBD1 might be the D (6 bases). The CDR3 runs 13 residues. In germline, CDR1 is DFQATT, CDR2 SNEGSKA (reference sequence).

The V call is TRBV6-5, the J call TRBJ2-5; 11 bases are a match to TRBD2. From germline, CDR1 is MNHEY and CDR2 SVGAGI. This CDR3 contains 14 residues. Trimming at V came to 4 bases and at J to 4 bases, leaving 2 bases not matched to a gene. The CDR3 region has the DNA TGTGCCAGCAGTTGGCTAGCGGGAGGAGAGACCCAGTACTTC. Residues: CASSWLAGGETQYF.

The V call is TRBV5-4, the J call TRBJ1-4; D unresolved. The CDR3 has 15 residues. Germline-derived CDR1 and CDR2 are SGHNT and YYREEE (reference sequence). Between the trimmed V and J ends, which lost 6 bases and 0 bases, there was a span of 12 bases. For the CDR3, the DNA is TGTGCCAGCACCGTAGGAGGAGCAACTAATGAAAAACTGTTTTTT. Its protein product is CASTVGGATNEKLFF.

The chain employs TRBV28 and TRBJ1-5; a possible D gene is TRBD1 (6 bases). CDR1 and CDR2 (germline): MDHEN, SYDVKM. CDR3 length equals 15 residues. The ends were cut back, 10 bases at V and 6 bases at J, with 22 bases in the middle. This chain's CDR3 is CATKEKTGTGQPQHF. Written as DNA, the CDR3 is TGTGCCACCAAGGAGAAGACAGGAACGGGTCAGCCCCAGCATTTT.

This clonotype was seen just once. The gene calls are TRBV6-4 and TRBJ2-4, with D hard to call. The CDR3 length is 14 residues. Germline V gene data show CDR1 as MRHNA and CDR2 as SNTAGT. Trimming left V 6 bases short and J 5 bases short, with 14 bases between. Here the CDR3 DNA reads TGTGCCAGCAGCCCGGACCAAGGCCAAAACATTCAGTACTTC. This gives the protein CASSPDQGQNIQYF.

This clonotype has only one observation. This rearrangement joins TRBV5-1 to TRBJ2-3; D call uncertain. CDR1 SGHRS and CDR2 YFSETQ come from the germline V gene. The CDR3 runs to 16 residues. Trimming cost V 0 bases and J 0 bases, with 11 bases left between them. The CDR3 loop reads CASSLVPGRSTDTQYF. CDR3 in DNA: TGCGCCAGCAGCTTGGTCCCCGGGCGAAGCACAGATACGCAGTATTTT.

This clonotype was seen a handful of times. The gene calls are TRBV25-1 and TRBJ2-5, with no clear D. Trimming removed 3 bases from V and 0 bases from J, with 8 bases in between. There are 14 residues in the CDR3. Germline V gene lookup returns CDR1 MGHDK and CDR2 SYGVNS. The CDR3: CASSESLYQETQYF. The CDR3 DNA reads TGTGCCAGCAGTGAGTCCTTGTACCAAGAGACCCAGTACTTC.

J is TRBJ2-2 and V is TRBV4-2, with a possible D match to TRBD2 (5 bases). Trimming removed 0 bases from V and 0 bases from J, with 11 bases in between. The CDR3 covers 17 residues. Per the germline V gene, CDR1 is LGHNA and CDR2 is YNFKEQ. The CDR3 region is CASSQDEGFANTGELFF. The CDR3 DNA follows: TGTGCCAGCAGCCAAGATGAGGGATTCGCGAACACCGGGGAGCTGTTTTTT.

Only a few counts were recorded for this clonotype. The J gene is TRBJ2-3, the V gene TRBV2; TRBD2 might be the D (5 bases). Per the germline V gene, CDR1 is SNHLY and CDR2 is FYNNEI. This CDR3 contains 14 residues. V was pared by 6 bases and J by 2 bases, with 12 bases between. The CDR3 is CASRETRITDTQYF. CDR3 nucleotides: TGTGCCAGCAGAGAAACTAGGATCACAGATACGCAGTATTTT. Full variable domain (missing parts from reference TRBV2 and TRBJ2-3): EPEVTQTPSHQVTQMGQEVILRCVPISNHLYFYWYRQILGQKVEFLVSFYNNEISEKSEIFDDQFSVERPDGSNFTLKIRSTKLEDSAMYFCASRETRITDTQYFGPGTRLTVL.

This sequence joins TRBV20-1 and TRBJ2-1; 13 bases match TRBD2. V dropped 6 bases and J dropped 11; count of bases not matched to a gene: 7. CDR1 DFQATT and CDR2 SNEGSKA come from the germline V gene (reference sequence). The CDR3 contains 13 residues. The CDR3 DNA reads TGCAGTGCCCCGACTAGCGGGAGGCCACAGCAGTTCTTC. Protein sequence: CSAPTSGRPQQFF.

The CDR3 sequence: CASSLFQGVSGGSGNQPQHF. CDR3 nucleotide sequence: TGTGCCAGCAGTTTATTCCAGGGGGTATCAGGTGGGTCGGGCAATCAGCCCCAGCATTTT. The chain employs TRBV28 and TRBJ1-5, with 7 bases lining up with TRBD1. Germline loops: CDR1 MDHEN, CDR2 SYDVKM. The trim removed 1 base at V and 2 bases at J, leaving 17 bases unmatched. The CDR3 is made up of 20 amino acids. The variable domain in full, with the rest retrieved from reference TRBV28 and TRBJ1-5, is DVKVTQSSRYLVKRTGEKVFLECVQDMDHENMFWYRQDPGLGLRLIYFSYDVKMKEKGDIPEGYSVSREKKERFSLILESASTNQTSMYLCASSLFQGVSGGSGNQPQHFGDGTRLSIL.

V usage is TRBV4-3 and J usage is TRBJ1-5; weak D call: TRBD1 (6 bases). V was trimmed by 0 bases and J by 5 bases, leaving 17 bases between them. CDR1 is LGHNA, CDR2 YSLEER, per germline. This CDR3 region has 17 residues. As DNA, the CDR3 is TGCGCCAGCAGCCAAGATATCGGTGGGGGCGCCTATCAGCCCCAGCATTTT. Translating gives CASSQDIGGGAYQPQHF.

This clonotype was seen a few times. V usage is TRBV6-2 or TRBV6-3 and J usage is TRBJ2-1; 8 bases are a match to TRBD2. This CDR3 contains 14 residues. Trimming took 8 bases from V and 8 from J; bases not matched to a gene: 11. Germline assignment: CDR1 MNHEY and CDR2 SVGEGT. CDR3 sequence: CASCQREKGDEQFF. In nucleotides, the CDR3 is TGTGCCAGCTGTCAGCGGGAGAAAGGAGATGAGCAGTTCTTC.

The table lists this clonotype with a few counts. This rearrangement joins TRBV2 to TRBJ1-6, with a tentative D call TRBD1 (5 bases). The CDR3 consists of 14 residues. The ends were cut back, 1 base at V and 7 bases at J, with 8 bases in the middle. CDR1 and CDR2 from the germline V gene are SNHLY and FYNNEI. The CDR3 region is CASSEEGRNSPLHF. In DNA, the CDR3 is TGTGCCAGCAGTGAAGAGGGGCGGAATTCACCCCTCCACTTT.

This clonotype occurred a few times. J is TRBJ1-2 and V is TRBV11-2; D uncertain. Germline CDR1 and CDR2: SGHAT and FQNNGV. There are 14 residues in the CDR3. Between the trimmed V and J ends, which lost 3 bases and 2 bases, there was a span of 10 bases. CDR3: CASSLEGRNYGYTF. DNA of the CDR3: TGTGCCAGCAGCTTGGAAGGGCGCAACTATGGCTACACCTTC.

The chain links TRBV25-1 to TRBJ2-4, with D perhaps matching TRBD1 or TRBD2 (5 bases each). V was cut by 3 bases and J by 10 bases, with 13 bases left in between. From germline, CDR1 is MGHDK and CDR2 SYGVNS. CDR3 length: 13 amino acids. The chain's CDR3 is CASSDRGSQIQYF. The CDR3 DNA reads TGTGCCAGCAGTGACCGGGGCTCTCAGATTCAGTACTTC.

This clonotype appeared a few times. This CDR3 reads CATFDEKLFF. Here the CDR3 DNA reads TGTGCCACCTTTGATGAAAAACTGTTTTTT. The J gene is TRBJ1-4, the V gene TRBV28, with D hard to call. Trimming left V 10 bases short and J 6 bases short, with 6 bases between. CDR1 and CDR2 from the germline V gene are MDHEN and SYDVKM. The CDR3 has 10 residues.

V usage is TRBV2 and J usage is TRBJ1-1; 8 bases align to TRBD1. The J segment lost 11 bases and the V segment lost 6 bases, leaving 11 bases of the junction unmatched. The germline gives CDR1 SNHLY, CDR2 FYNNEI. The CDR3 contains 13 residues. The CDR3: CASSGQGGETAFF. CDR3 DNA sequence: TGTGCCAGCAGCGGACAGGGAGGCGAAACGGCTTTCTTT.

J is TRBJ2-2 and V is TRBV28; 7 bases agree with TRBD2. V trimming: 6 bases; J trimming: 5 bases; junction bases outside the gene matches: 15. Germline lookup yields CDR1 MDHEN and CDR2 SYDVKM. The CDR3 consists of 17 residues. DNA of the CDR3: TGTGCCAGCAGCGTGGAACGGGCGGGAGTTGGAACCGGGGAGCTGTTTTTT. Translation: CASSVERAGVGTGELFF.

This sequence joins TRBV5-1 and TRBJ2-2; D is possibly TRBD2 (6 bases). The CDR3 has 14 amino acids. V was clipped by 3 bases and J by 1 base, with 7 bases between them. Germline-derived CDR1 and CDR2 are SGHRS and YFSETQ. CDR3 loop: CASSSGVNTGELFF. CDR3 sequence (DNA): TGCGCCAGCAGCTCGGGGGTGAACACCGGGGAGCTGTTTTTT.

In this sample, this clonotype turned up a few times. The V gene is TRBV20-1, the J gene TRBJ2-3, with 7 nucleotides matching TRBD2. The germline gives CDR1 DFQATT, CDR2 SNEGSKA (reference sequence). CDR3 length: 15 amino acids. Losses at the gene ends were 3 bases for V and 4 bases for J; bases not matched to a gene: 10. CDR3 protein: CSASVAGDEADTQYF. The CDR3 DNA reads TGCAGTGCTAGCGTGGCGGGAGATGAGGCAGATACGCAGTATTTT.

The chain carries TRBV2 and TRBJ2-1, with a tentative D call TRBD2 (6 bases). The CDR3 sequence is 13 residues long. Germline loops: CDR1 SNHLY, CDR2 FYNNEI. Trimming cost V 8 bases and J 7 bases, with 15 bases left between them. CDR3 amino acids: CASRRDRWNEQFF. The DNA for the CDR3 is TGTGCCAGCCGGCGGGACCGATGGAATGAGCAGTTCTTC. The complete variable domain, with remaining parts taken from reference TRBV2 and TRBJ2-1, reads EPEVTQTPSHQVTQMGQEVILRCVPISNHLYFYWYRQILGQKVEFLVSFYNNEISEKSEIFDDQFSVERPDGSNFTLKIRSTKLEDSAMYFCASRRDRWNEQFFGPGTRLTVL.

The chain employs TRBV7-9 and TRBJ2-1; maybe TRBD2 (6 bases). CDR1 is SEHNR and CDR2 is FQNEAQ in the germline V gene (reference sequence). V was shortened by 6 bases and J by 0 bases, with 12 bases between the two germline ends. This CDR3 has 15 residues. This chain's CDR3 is CASRSKRASYNEQFF. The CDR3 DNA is TGTGCCAGCAGGTCTAAGCGGGCCTCCTACAATGAGCAGTTCTTC.

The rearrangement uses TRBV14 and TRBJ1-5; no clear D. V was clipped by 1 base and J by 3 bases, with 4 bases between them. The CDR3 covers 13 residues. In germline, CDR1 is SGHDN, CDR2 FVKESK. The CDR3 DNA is TGTGCCAGCAGCCAAGGGATCAATCAGCCCCAGCATTTT. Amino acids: CASSQGINQPQHF.